This T cell receptor (beta chain) emerged from a study of vaccination and CD4 T cells after COVID-19. Scientists ran DNA taken from cultured CD4+ T cells through the Oncomine TCR Beta short-read assay for sequencing. TCRdb called the PCR reads again in MiXCR, with one record for every CDR3 protein. The data contain roughly 24,000 distinct CDR3 sequences, about 40% of them seen just once; the ten biggest clones take up approximately 10%. The V and J ends lost 0 bases and 4 bases, in that order; junction bases with no gene match: 9. Germline V lookup: CDR1 DFQATT, CDR2 SNEGSKA (reference sequence). The CDR3 has 15 amino acids. Concerning this clonotype: No antigen is known for it.

As to treatment: approximately nine-day PBMC culture with coronavirus spike peptide pools or control peptides (ViraFEST assay). This chain uses TRBV20-1 with TRBJ2-7, with 7 bases fitting TRBD1. Sequencing was performed on CD4+ T cells from blood, cultured in vitro. This sequence originates from a human donor who had recovered from COVID-19. The chain's CDR3 is CSARDPRTGLYEQYF. The CDR3 coding sequence is TGCAGTGCTAGAGATCCCCGGACAGGATTATACGAGCAGTACTTC.